The source of this T cell receptor beta chain is a study of blood T cell repertoires in COVID-19. The wider study: Donors in the United States, Italy and Spain gave samples during acute or convalescent COVID-19. T cells, B-cell-depleted T cells, or PBMCs supplied cDNA or gDNA.

Per the germline V gene, CDR1 is WNHNN and CDR2 is SYGVQD (reference sequence). The CDR3 is 11 amino acids. V was pared by 10 bases and J by 7 bases, with 11 bases between. Authors' methods: Nucleated cell number was recorded as an estimate derived from reference gene primer amplification. Assay used: immunoSEQ multiplex PCR; TCRdb lists only in-frame clones, some missing. Clone size and the V and J calls come from that table; the DNA yielded D and trimming. The sample includes 120,000 or so clones, about 74% of them seen just once. The material sequenced was peripheral blood. The chain is built from TRBV10-1 and TRBJ2-1, with D tentatively TRBD2 (6 bases). This sequence originates from a man in his sixties with acute or convalescent COVID-19. The CDR3 protein is CATGRGNEQFF. DNA of the CDR3: TGCGCCACCGGACGGGGGAATGAGCAGTTCTTC.